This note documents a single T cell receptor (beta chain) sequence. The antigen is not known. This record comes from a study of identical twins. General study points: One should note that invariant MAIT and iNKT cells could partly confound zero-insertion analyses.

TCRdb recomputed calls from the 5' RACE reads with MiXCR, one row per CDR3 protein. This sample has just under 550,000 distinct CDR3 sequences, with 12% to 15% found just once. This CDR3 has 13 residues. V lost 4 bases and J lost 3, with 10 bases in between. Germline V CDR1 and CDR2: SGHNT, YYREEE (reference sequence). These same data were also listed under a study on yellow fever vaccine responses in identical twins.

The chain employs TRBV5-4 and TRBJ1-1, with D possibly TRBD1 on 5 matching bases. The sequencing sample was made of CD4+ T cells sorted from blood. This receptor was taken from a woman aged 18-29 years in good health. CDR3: CASSRTLDTEAFF. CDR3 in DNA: TGTGCCAGCAGCCGGACACTCGACACTGAAGCTTTCTTT.